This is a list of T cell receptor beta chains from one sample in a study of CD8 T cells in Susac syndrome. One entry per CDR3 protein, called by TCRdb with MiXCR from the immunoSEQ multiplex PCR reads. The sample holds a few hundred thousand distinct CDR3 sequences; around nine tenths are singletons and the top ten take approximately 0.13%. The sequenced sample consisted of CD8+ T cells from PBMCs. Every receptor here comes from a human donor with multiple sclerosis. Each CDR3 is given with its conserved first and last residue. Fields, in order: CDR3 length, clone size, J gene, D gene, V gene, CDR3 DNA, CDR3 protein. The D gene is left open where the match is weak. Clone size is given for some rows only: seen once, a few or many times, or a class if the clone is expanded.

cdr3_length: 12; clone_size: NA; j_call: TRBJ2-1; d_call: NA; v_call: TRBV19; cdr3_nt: TGTGCCAGTAGTATAGTGGGACATGAGCAGTTCTTC; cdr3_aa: CASSIVGHEQFF
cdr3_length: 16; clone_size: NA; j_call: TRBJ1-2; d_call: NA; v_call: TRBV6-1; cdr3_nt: TGTGCCAGCAGCACTACCCCCCAAGCGGGGTTTACGGGCTACACCTTC; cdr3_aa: CASSTTPQAGFTGYTF
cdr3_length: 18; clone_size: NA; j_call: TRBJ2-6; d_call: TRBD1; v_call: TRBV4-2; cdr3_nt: TGTGCCAGCAGCCTAGGGACAGGGGTTTTAAGAGGGGCCAACGTCCTGACTTTC; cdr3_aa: CASSLGTGVLRGANVLTF
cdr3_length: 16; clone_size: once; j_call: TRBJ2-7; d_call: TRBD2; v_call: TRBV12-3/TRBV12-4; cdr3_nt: TGTGCCAGCAGTTTTTTCCTAGCGGGAGGGCCTTACGAGCAGTACTTC; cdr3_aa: CASSFFLAGGPYEQYF
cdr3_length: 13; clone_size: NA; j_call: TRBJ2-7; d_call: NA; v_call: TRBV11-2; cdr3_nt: TGTGCCAGCAGCTTAGGGCAGGGAAGCGAGCAGTACTTC; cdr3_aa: CASSLGQGSEQYF
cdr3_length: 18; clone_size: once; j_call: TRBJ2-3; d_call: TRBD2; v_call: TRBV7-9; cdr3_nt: TGTGCCAGCAGCACCCGGACTAGCGGGAGGGCCTTCGCAGATACGCAGTATTTT; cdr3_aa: CASSTRTSGRAFADTQYF
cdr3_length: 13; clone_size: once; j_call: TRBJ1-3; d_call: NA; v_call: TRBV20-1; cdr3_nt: TGCAGTGCCCGGTCAAGGTCTGGAAACACCATATATTTT; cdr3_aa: CSARSRSGNTIYF
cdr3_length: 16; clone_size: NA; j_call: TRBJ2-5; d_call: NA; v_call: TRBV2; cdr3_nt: TGTGCCAGCAGGCCCCCCGTCCCCGGGAAACAAGAGACCCAGTACTTC; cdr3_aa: CASRPPVPGKQETQYF
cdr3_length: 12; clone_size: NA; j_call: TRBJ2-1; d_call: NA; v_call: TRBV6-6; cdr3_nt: TGTGCCAGCAGGGCGATTAGGAATGAGCAGTTCTTC; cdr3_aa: CASRAIRNEQFF
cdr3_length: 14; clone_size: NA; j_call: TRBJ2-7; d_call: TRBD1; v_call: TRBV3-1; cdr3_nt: TGTGCCAGCAGCGGCCGGGACAGGGCCTACGAGCAGTACTTC; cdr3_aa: CASSGRDRAYEQYF
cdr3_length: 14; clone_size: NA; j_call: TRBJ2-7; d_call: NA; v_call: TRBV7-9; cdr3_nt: TGTGCCAGCAGCCGCCCGGGTCCCTCCTACGAGCAGTACTTC; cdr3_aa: CASSRPGPSYEQYF
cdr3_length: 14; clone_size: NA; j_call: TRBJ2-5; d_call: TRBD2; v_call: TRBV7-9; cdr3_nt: TGTGCCAGCAGCCCGACTAGCGTCCAAGAGACCCAGTACTTC; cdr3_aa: CASSPTSVQETQYF